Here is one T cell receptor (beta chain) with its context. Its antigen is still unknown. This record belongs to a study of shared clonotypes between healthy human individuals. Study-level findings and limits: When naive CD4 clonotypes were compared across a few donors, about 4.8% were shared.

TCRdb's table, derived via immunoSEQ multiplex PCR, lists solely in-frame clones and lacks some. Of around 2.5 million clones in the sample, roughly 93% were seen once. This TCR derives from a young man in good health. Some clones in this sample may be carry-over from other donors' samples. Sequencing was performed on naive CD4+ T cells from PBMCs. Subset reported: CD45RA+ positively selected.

The CDR3, as DNA: TGTGCCAGCAGCTTGGCCCAGGCCAGAGAAGCTTTCTTT. This encodes CASSLAQAREAFF. J is TRBJ1-1 and V is TRBV5-6; D is undetermined. Between the trimmed V and J ends, which lost 0 bases and 8 bases, there was a span of 11 bases. The CDR3 totals 13 residues. The V gene's germline CDR1 is SGHDT and CDR2 YYEEEE.